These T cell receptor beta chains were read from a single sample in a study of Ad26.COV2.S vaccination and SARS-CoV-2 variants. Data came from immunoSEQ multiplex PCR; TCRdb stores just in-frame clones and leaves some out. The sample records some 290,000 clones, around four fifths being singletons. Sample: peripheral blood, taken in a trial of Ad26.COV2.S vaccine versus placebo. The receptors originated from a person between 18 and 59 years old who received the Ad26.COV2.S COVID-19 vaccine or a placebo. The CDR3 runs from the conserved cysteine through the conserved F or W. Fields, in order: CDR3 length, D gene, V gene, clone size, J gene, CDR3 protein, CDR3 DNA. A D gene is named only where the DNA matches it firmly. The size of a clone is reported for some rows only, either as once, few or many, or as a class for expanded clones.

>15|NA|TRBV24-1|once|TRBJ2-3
CATSDRSFPTDTQYF
TGTGCCACCAGTGATCGTAGTTTTCCCACAGATACGCAGTATTTT
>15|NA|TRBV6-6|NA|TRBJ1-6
CASSYSQVRNSPLHF
TGTGCCAGCAGTTACTCTCAGGTGCGTAATTCACCCCTCCACTTT
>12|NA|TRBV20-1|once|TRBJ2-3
CSASVYTDTQYF
TGCAGTGCTAGTGTGTACACAGATACGCAGTATTTT
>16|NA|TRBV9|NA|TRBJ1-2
CASSAGLVPTRNGYTF
TGTGCCAGCAGCGCGGGGCTGGTCCCTACTCGGAATGGCTACACCTTC
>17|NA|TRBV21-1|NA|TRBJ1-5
CASSKSYPRQAIQPQHF
TGTGCCAGCAGCAAATCTTATCCGCGACAGGCGATCCAGCCCCAGCATTTT
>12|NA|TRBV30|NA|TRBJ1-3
CAWMNAGNTIYF
TGTGCCTGGATGAACGCTGGAAACACCATATATTTT
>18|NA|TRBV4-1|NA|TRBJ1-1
CASSQDQTYFQASTEAFF
TGCGCCAGCAGCCAAGATCAGACCTACTTCCAGGCAAGCACTGAAGCTTTCTTT
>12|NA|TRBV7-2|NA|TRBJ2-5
CASSFGRETQYF
TGTGCCAGCAGCTTTGGCCGGGAGACCCAGTACTTC
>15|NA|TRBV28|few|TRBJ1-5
CASRDSPVGNQPQHF
TGTGCCAGCAGGGATAGCCCTGTGGGCAATCAGCCCCAGCATTTT
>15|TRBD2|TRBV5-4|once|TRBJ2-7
CASSPSGLEAYEQYF
TGTGCCAGCAGCCCCTCGGGACTAGAGGCCTACGAGCAGTACTTC
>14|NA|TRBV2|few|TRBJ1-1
CASSEGRANTEAFF
TGTGCCAGCAGTGAGGGTAGAGCGAACACTGAAGCTTTCTTT
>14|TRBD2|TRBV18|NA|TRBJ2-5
CASSPWSGGETQYF
TGTGCCAGCTCACCGTGGAGCGGGGGTGAGACCCAGTACTTC
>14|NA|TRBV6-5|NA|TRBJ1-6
CASSPGPYNSPLHF
TGTGCCAGCAGTCCAGGCCCCTATAATTCACCCCTCCACTTT
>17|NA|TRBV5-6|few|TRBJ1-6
CASSLGQPTLYNSPLHF
TGTGCCAGCAGCTTGGGCCAACCGACACTATATAATTCACCCCTCCACTTT
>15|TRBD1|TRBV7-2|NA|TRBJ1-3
CASSPSGGSGNTIYF
TGTGCCAGCAGCCCCTCAGGGGGCAGTGGAAACACCATATATTTT
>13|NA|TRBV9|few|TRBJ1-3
CASSVEQGNTIYF
TGTGCCAGCAGCGTAGAACAGGGAAACACCATATATTTT
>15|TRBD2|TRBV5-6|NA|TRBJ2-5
CASSLTVAGQETQYF
TGTGCCAGCAGCTTAACAGTAGCGGGCCAAGAGACCCAGTACTTC
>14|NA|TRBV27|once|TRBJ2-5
CATIYPGPEETQYF
TGTGCCACCATTTATCCCGGGCCGGAAGAGACCCAGTACTTC
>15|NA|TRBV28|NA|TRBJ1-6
CASSFGRGGDSPLHF
TGTGCCAGCAGTTTTGGACGGGGGGGAGATTCACCCCTCCACTTT
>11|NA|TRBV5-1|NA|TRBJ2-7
CASSSDSRWYF
TGCGCCAGCAGCTCTGACTCTAGGTGGTACTTC
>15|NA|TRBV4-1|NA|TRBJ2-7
CASSQDGGAAYEQYF
TGCGCCAGCAGCCAAGATGGGGGGGCCGCCTACGAGCAGTACTTC
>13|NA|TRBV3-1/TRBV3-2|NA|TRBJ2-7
CASSQDQNREQYF
TGTGCCAGCAGCCAAGATCAGAATCGAGAGCAGTACTTC
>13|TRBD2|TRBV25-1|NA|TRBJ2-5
CASTLAGRETQYF
TGTGCCAGCACACTAGCGGGGAGAGAGACCCAGTACTTC
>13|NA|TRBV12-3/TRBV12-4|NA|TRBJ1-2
CASSLSRDDGYTF
TGTGCCAGCAGTTTAAGTAGGGATGATGGCTACACCTTC
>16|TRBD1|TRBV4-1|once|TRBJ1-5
CASSQEAGGAEQPQHF
TGCGCCAGCAGCCAAGAGGCAGGGGGCGCAGAGCAGCCCCAGCATTTT
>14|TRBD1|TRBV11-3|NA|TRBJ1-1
CASRKQGVSAEAFF
TGTGCCAGCAGGAAACAGGGGGTGAGTGCTGAAGCTTTCTTT
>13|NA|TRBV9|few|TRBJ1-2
CASSDSRTYGYTF
TGTGCCAGCAGCGACTCACGAACCTATGGCTACACCTTC
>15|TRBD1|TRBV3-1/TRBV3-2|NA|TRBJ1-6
CASSQAGTGGSPLHF
TGTGCCAGCAGCCAAGCCGGGACAGGGGGTTCACCCCTCCACTTT
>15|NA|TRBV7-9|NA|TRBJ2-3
CASSLPGGRTDTQYF
TGTGCCAGCAGCTTACCCGGGGGACGGACAGATACGCAGTATTTT
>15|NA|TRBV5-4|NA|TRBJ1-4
CASSSGVTTNEKLFF
TGTGCCAGCAGCTCAGGGGTGACAACTAATGAAAAACTGTTTTTT
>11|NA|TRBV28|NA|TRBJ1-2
CASSNYRGYTF
TGTGCCAGCAGTAATTACCGTGGCTACACCTTC
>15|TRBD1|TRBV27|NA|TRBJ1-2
CASSPGTGNSYGYTF
TGTGCCAGCAGTCCGGGGACAGGGAATAGCTATGGCTACACCTTC